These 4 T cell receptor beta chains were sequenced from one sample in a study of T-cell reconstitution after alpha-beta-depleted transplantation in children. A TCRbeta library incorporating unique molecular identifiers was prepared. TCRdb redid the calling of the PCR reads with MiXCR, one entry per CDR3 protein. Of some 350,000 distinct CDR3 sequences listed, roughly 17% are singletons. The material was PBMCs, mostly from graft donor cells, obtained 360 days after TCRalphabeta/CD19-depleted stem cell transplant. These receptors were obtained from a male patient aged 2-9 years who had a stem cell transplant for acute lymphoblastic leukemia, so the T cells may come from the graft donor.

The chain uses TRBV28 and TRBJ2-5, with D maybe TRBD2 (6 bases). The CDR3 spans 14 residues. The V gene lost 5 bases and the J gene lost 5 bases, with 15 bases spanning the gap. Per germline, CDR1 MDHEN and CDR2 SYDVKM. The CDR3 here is CASSEAGSRETQYF. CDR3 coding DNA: TGTGCCAGCAGTGAAGCGGGTTCGCGGGAGACCCAGTACTTC.

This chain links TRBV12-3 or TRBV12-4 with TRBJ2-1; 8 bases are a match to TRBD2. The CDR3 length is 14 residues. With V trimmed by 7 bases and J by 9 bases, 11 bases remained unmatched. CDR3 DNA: TGTGCCAGCAACGACAACGGGAGGGCCGGTGAGCAGTTCTTC. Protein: CASNDNGRAGEQFF.

DNA of the CDR3: TGTGCCAGCAGCTTCCGGGCCCATACGCAGTATTTT. Its protein is CASSFRAHTQYF. The chain carries TRBV7-2 and TRBJ2-3; no reliable D call. CDR1 is SGHTA, CDR2 FQGNSA, per germline. With 3 bases removed from V and 7 bases from J, the gap between germline ends came to 8 bases. This CDR3 has 12 amino acids.

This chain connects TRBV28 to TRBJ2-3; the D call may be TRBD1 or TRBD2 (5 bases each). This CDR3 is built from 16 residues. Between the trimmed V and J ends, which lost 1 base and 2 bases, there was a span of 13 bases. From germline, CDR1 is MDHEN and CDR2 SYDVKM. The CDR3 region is CASSLSGTALTDTQYF. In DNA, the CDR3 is TGTGCCAGCAGTTTATCAGGGACGGCACTCACAGATACGCAGTATTTT.